This entry lists 21 T cell receptor beta chains sequenced from one sample in a study of blood T cell repertoires in COVID-19. The protocol was immunoSEQ multiplex PCR, while the TCRdb copy is restricted to in-frame clones and leaves out a portion. The sample shows about 110,000 clones, more than 75% of them seen only once. What was sequenced was peripheral blood. The receptor set was obtained from a man aged 65 to 85 with acute or convalescent COVID-19.

V and J are TRBV19 and TRBJ2-2; 10 positions match TRBD2. Germline lookup yields CDR1 LNHDA and CDR2 SQIVND (reference sequence). The J segment lost 3 bases and the V segment lost 5 bases, leaving 3 bases of the junction unmatched. This CDR3 region has 15 residues. The chain's CDR3 is CASSRSGGDTGELFF. The DNA for the CDR3 is TGTGCCAGTAGTCGAAGCGGGGGGGACACCGGGGAGCTGTTTTTT.

This clone was recorded once. The chain uses TRBV30 and TRBJ2-7; a possible D gene is TRBD2 (5 bases). With 2 bases removed from V and 3 bases from J, the gap between germline ends came to 11 bases. The CDR3 is made up of 13 amino acids. Germline CDR1 and CDR2: GTSNPN and SVGIG (reference sequence). CDR3 sequence reads: CAWSRTVGYEQYF. CDR3 DNA: TGTGCCTGGAGTCGGACTGTCGGCTACGAGCAGTACTTC.

This clone has just a few counts. This rearrangement joins TRBV6-5 to TRBJ2-7; 7 nucleotides match TRBD1. This CDR3 region has 15 residues. The V segment lost 2 bases and the J segment 3 bases; nucleotides outside the gene matches: 7. Germline V CDR1 and CDR2: MNHEY, SVGAGI. This CDR3 is CASSYNSQGVYEQYF. The CDR3 DNA reads TGTGCCAGCAGTTACAATTCTCAGGGGGTCTACGAGCAGTACTTC.

This rearrangement joins TRBV7-9 to TRBJ1-3; 8 nucleotides align to TRBD1. CDR3 size: 15 residues. CDR1 and CDR2 from the germline V gene are SEHNR and FQNEAQ (reference sequence). Trimming cost V 2 bases and J 1 base; bases outside gene matches: 1. CDR3 in amino acids: CASSLQGASGNTIYF. In DNA, the CDR3 is TGTGCCAGCAGCTTACAGGGGGCTTCTGGAAACACCATATATTTT.

CDR3 in DNA: TGTGCCAGCCGAAGGGGGCCGGAGACAGATACGCAGTATTTT. Protein: CASRRGPETDTQYF. The chain is built from TRBV6-5 and TRBJ2-3; TRBD1 matches 7 bases. The germline gives CDR1 MNHEY, CDR2 SVGAGI. The CDR3 is 14 amino acids. Unmatched junction bases numbered 8, after V lost 8 bases and J lost 3 bases.

The genes are TRBV2 and TRBJ2-1; D is perhaps TRBD2 (6 bases). Per the germline V gene, CDR1 is SNHLY and CDR2 is FYNNEI. The CDR3 is 15 residues long. Trimming cost V 2 bases and J 4 bases, with 12 bases left between them. Here the CDR3 reads CASSETLARYNEQFF. CDR3 nucleotide sequence: TGTGCCAGCAGTGAAACCCTAGCGCGGTACAATGAGCAGTTCTTC.

The V gene is TRBV6-4, the J gene TRBJ1-5; no reliable D call. This CDR3 region has 14 residues. Germline CDR1 is MRHNA and CDR2 is SNTAGT. Trimming pared 4 bases from V and 7 bases from J, leaving 14 bases between. In DNA form, the CDR3 reads TGTGCCAGCAGTGTTGCGGAGGGTACCCAGCCCCAGCATTTT. It yields the protein CASSVAEGTQPQHF.

The V call is TRBV11-2, the J call TRBJ1-6; D call uncertain. The CDR3 covers 13 residues. Trimming removed 1 base at V and 7 bases at J, with 5 bases between. Germline CDR1 and CDR2: SGHAT and FQNNGV. The CDR3 reads CASSLGRNSPLHF. As DNA, the CDR3 is TGTGCCAGCAGCTTAGGCAGAAATTCACCCCTCCACTTT.

The J gene is TRBJ1-3, the V gene TRBV3-1 (or the pseudogene TRBV3-2), with 9 bases matching TRBD1. CDR1 and CDR2 (germline): LGHDT, YNNKEL (reference sequence). This CDR3 contains 15 residues. V was clipped by 3 bases and J by 9 bases; unmatched bases: 9. CDR3: CASSHAGQGLVTIYF. The CDR3, as DNA: TGTGCCAGCAGCCACGCGGGACAGGGTTTGGTCACCATATATTTT.

This rearrangement joins TRBV5-1 to TRBJ2-2, with 8 bases identical to TRBD1. The germline V gene has CDR1 SGHRS and CDR2 YFSETQ. The CDR3 sequence is 15 residues long. Losses at the gene ends were 3 bases for V and 1 base for J; bases not matched to a gene: 2. This chain's CDR3 is CASSSGTGNTGELFF. The CDR3 DNA follows: TGCGCCAGCAGCTCTGGGACAGGGAACACCGGGGAGCTGTTTTTT.

The chain couples TRBV14 to TRBJ1-1; no definite D call. V was cut by 0 bases and J by 7 bases, with 9 bases left in between. The V gene's germline CDR1 is SGHDN and CDR2 FVKESK. The CDR3 loop spans 13 amino acids. In DNA form, the CDR3 reads TGTGCCAGCAGCCAAGAGACCGGGTTTGAAGCTTTCTTT. Translation gives CASSQETGFEAFF.

The chain employs TRBV9 and TRBJ1-1, with 7 bases lining up with TRBD1. Germline CDR1 is SGDLS and CDR2 is YYNGEE. With V trimmed by 3 bases and J by 10 bases, 6 bases remained unmatched. The CDR3 extends over 12 amino acids. The CDR3 region is CASSAGWDRAFF. The CDR3 DNA reads TGTGCCAGCAGCGCCGGGTGGGACAGAGCTTTCTTT.

This clone was counted between two and nine times. The chain has TRBV30 and TRBJ1-5; D is perhaps TRBD1 (6 bases). From germline, CDR1 is GTSNPN and CDR2 SVGIG (reference sequence). The CDR3 is 14 amino acids. The ends were cut back, 6 bases at V and 0 bases at J, with 12 bases in the middle. The CDR3 DNA follows: TGTGCCTGTCGGACAGCGTATAGCAATCAGCCCCAGCATTTT. Residues: CACRTAYSNQPQHF.

Concerning this clone itself: In the same sample, other DNA sequences code for this CDR3. V is TRBV5-1 and J is TRBJ2-3; no clear D. Trimming stripped 0 bases from V and 0 bases from J, with 5 bases between. The CDR3 is 14 amino acids. Germline V lookup: CDR1 SGHRS, CDR2 YFSETQ. Written as DNA, the CDR3 is TGCGCCAGCAGCTTGGCTCTGAGCACAGATACGCAGTATTTT. Its protein product is CASSLALSTDTQYF.

This clone was counted between two and nine times. The rearrangement uses TRBV29-1 and TRBJ2-7, with TRBD1 matching over 9 bases. The CDR3 length is 15 residues. V lost 6 bases and J lost 4; bases outside the gene matches: 13. Per the germline V gene, CDR1 is SQVTM and CDR2 is ANQGSEA. The CDR3 protein is CSVTSGTGTGYEQYF. The CDR3 DNA follows: TGCAGCGTAACCTCCGGGACAGGGACCGGTTACGAGCAGTACTTC.

The rearrangement uses TRBV5-8 and TRBJ1-4; the D is unclear. This CDR3 comprises 14 residues. Germline assignment: CDR1 SGHTS and CDR2 YDEGEE. Trimming took off 4 bases at V and 0 bases at J, with 7 bases between the two ends. Here the CDR3 reads CASSVAATNEKLFF. The CDR3 region has the DNA TGTGCCAGCAGCGTAGCAGCAACTAATGAAAAACTGTTTTTT.

The genes are TRBV11-2 and TRBJ2-4; 13 bases agree with TRBD2. J gave up 0 bases and V 9 bases, and 8 bases lay outside the gene matches. Germline V gene sequence: CDR1 SGHAT, CDR2 FQNNGV. CDR3 size: 17 residues. The CDR3 here is CASRGLAGKLAKNIQYF. The DNA for the CDR3 is TGTGCCAGTAGGGGACTAGCGGGGAAACTAGCCAAAAACATTCAGTACTTC.

The chain carries TRBV29-1 and TRBJ2-3; possible D gene TRBD2, 5 bases. From germline, CDR1 is SQVTM and CDR2 ANQGSEA. The ends were cut back, 4 bases at V and 5 bases at J, with 10 bases in the middle. This CDR3 is built from 12 residues. The chain's CDR3 is CSVVIAGDTQYF. The CDR3 DNA sequence: TGCAGCGTTGTAATTGCGGGAGATACGCAGTATTTT.

This clone was picked up one time. J is TRBJ1-2 and V is TRBV12-5; 8 bases are a match to TRBD1. The CDR3 totals 16 residues. After removal of 5 bases from V and 0 bases from J, the junction contained 8 bases not matched to a gene. Germline V gene data show CDR1 as LGHNT and CDR2 as FRNRAP. CDR3 nucleotide sequence: TGTGCTAGTGGTCCGGGACAGGTCCCTTCTAACTATGGCTACACCTTC. Translated: CASGPGQVPSNYGYTF.

This chain connects TRBV19 to TRBJ1-5, with 10 bases that match TRBD1. V trimming: 7 bases; J trimming: 1 base; junction bases outside the gene matches: 4. Germline V gene data show CDR1 as LNHDA and CDR2 as SQIVND (reference sequence). This CDR3 comprises 15 residues. Written as DNA, the CDR3 is TGTGCCAGTAACCGACAGGGGGCCAGCAATCAGCCCCAGCATTTT. This codes for CASNRQGASNQPQHF.

The chain employs TRBV29-1 and TRBJ2-7, with 12 bases fitting TRBD1. Unmatched junction bases numbered 13, after V lost 7 bases and J lost 6 bases. The CDR3 contains 15 residues. CDR1 is SQVTM, CDR2 ANQGSEA, per germline. CDR3 residues: CSGYSPGQGAREQYF. CDR3 in DNA: TGCAGCGGATACTCCCCGGGACAGGGGGCCCGCGAGCAGTACTTC.